This T cell receptor beta chain was identified in a study of shared clonotypes between healthy human individuals. General study findings and limits: Naive subsets, compared against memory subsets, generally had larger estimated richness values.

Comments on this clone: Antigen: not known.

Assay: immunoSEQ multiplex PCR; the TCRdb copy retains only in-frame clones and omits some. The sample has 2 million to 3 million clones, approximately 93% seen once. CDR1 LNHDA and CDR2 SQIVND come from the germline V gene (reference sequence). The J segment lost 0 bases and the V segment lost 4 bases, leaving 8 bases of the junction unmatched. CDR3 length: 17 residues. The V and J genes are TRBV19 and TRBJ2-1; 8 nucleotides match TRBD2. Material for sequencing was naive CD4+ T cells from PBMCs. Noted subset: CD45RA+ positively selected. The TCR comes from a man aged 18 to 29 in good health. Some clones in this sample may be carry-over from other donors' samples. The chain's CDR3 is CASSKSGSGSSYNEQFF. The CDR3 nucleotides are TGTGCCAGTAGTAAGTCTGGGAGCGGGAGCTCCTACAATGAGCAGTTCTTC.